A single sample gave rise to the 19 T cell receptor beta chains below, sequenced in a study of T cell responses to AZD1222 COVID-19 vaccine. Assay: immunoSEQ multiplex PCR; the TCRdb copy retains only in-frame clones and omits some. The table lists more than 85,000 clones, approximately 88% of them singletons. This sample comprised peripheral blood, obtained on day 0 of AZD1222 vaccination. Every receptor here comes from an adult in good health.

This clone occurred a few times. The chain links TRBV6-4 to TRBJ1-2; TRBD1 is a possible D gene (5 bases). There are 14 residues in the CDR3. The germline V gene encodes CDR1 MRHNA and CDR2 SNTAGT. Trimming removed 6 bases from V and 4 bases from J, with 15 bases in between. The CDR3, as DNA: TGTGCCAGCAGCCCCGGGGGTTTAGCCTATGGCTACACCTTC. Translating gives CASSPGGLAYGYTF.

This chain uses TRBV28 with TRBJ1-1; TRBD1 matches 10 bases. With V trimmed by 6 bases and J by 1 base, 8 bases remained unmatched. The CDR3 spans 16 residues. CDR1 is MDHEN, CDR2 SYDVKM, per germline. CDR3 in DNA: TGTGCCAGCAGGGAGACAGGGGGCACGGGGAACACTGAAGCTTTCTTT. The encoded protein is CASRETGGTGNTEAFF. The full variable domain, completed using reference TRBV28 and TRBJ1-1, is DVKVTQSSRYLVKRTGEKVFLECVQDMDHENMFWYRQDPGLGLRLIYFSYDVKMKEKGDIPEGYSVSREKKERFSLILESASTNQTSMYLCASRETGGTGNTEAFFGQGTRLTVV.

The chain employs TRBV11-2 and TRBJ1-1, with D hard to call. The germline V gene has CDR1 SGHAT and CDR2 FQNNGV. There are 13 residues in the CDR3. Trimming left V 1 base short and J 4 bases short, with 7 bases between. The CDR3 is CASSLGRPTEAFF. In DNA, the CDR3 is TGTGCCAGCAGCTTAGGGCGGCCCACTGAAGCTTTCTTT.

The chain is built from TRBV27 and TRBJ2-1; 9 bases match TRBD2. Trimming at V came to 5 bases and at J to 4 bases, leaving 9 bases not matched to a gene. Germline CDR1 MNHEY, CDR2 SMNVEV (reference sequence). This CDR3 comprises 16 residues. The CDR3 sequence is CASSHAVAGEYNEQFF. The DNA for the CDR3 is TGTGCCAGCAGTCATGCCGTAGCGGGAGAATACAATGAGCAGTTCTTC.

CDR3 sequence reads: CTSSEVTQYF. In DNA form, the CDR3 reads TGCACCAGCAGTGAGGTTACGCAGTATTTT. The chain links TRBV1 to TRBJ2-3; no check of the table's D call, TRBD2, against the DNA was made. TRBV1 is assigned pseudogene status. The CDR3 sequence is 10 residues long.

The rearrangement joins TRBV5-1 to TRBJ2-1, with D perhaps matching TRBD2 (6 bases). The ends were cut back, 1 base at V and 2 bases at J, with 10 bases in the middle. CDR1 and CDR2 from the germline V gene are SGHRS and YFSETQ. There are 15 residues in the CDR3. The CDR3 reads CASSLSAGTYNEQFF. CDR3 coding DNA: TGCGCCAGCAGCTTGTCCGCGGGGACCTACAATGAGCAGTTCTTC.

The chain employs TRBV7-2 and TRBJ1-4; no clear D gene. CDR3 length equals 15 residues. The ends were cut back, 5 bases at V and 0 bases at J, with 10 bases in the middle. Germline assignment: CDR1 SGHTA and CDR2 FQGNSA. The CDR3 reads CASSTGPTTNEKLFF. CDR3 DNA: TGTGCCAGCAGCACCGGACCCACAACTAATGAAAAACTGTTTTTT.

The rearrangement joins TRBV2 to TRBJ1-5, with 10 bases fitting TRBD1. The CDR3 sequence is 18 residues long. Germline V gene lookup returns CDR1 SNHLY and CDR2 FYNNEI. V lost 6 bases, J lost 2 bases, and 13 bases stayed unmatched. The CDR3 sequence is CASSSRDRGFRGNQPQHF. The CDR3 nucleotides are TGTGCCAGCAGCAGCCGGGACAGGGGATTTAGAGGCAATCAGCCCCAGCATTTT.

This clone was found a few times. This sample includes further DNA sequences coding for the same CDR3. The J gene is TRBJ2-5, the V gene TRBV27, with 8 bases aligning to TRBD1. Germline loops: CDR1 MNHEY, CDR2 SMNVEV (reference sequence). V lost 9 bases, J lost 5 bases, and 5 bases stayed unmatched. This CDR3 spans 12 amino acids. Here the CDR3 DNA reads TGTGCCAGTCGACAGGGGTTGGAGACCCAGTACTTC. Encoded protein: CASRQGLETQYF.

The chain has TRBV28 and TRBJ1-1; no clear D. V shed 11 bases and J shed 3 bases, with 10 bases lying between them. The CDR3 has 11 amino acids. Germline CDR1 reads MDHEN; CDR2 reads SYDVKM. CDR3 bases: TGTGCCTCTCGGGAGGACACTGAAGCTTTCTTT. Residues: CASREDTEAFF.

This chain links TRBV18 with TRBJ2-7; 10 bases are shared with TRBD1. With 4 bases clipped from V and 7 bases from J, the junction kept 13 bases outside the gene matches. CDR1 KGHSH and CDR2 LQKENI come from the germline V gene. This CDR3 spans 16 amino acids. This chain's CDR3 is CASSRSSGTGAIEQYF. The CDR3 bases are TGTGCCAGCTCACGATCGTCCGGGACAGGGGCGATTGAGCAGTACTTC.

The chain has TRBV2 and TRBJ2-1, with D uncertain. CDR3 size: 13 residues. The ends were cut back, 4 bases at V and 8 bases at J, with 12 bases in the middle. Germline assignment: CDR1 SNHLY and CDR2 FYNNEI. The CDR3 DNA is TGTGCCAGCAGTGCCCTCACGGCGGATGAGCAGTTCTTC. Amino acids: CASSALTADEQFF.

The chain uses TRBV3-1 (or the pseudogene TRBV3-2) and TRBJ1-5; D possibly corresponds to TRBD1 (5 bases). The CDR3 runs to 16 residues. V was shortened by 4 bases and J by 1 base, with 14 bases between the two germline ends. Germline V lookup: CDR1 LGHDT, CDR2 YNNKEL (reference sequence). As DNA, the CDR3 is TGTGCCAGCAGCCCGGGACCAGGTTGGAGCAATCAGCCCCAGCATTTT. This gives the protein CASSPGPGWSNQPQHF.

The rearrangement links TRBV19 to TRBJ1-1; D unresolved. Germline CDR1 and CDR2: LNHDA and SQIVND (reference sequence). V dropped 2 bases and J dropped 0 bases, with 10 bases sitting between them. The CDR3 has 15 amino acids. The CDR3 coding sequence is TGTGCCAGTAGTATACAAAGGGTAGTGAACACTGAAGCTTTCTTT. Translation: CASSIQRVVNTEAFF.

This clone showed up just once. The chain links TRBV5-6 to TRBJ1-2; D gene unclear. Germline V gene sequence: CDR1 SGHDT, CDR2 YYEEEE. Between the trimmed V and J ends, which lost 5 bases and 4 bases, there was a span of 21 bases. This CDR3 is 16 amino acids long. The CDR3 DNA reads as TGTGCCAGCAGACCCGGGTTACAAACCCCGTTCTATGGCTACACCTTC. Its translation: CASRPGLQTPFYGYTF.

The V and J genes are TRBV3-1 (or the pseudogene TRBV3-2) and TRBJ1-5; perhaps TRBD1 as D (5 bases). V lost 4 bases and J 5 bases, leaving 6 bases between the germline ends. The CDR3 is 12 amino acids. Germline V gives CDR1 LGHDT, CDR2 YNNKEL (reference sequence). The CDR3 nucleotides read TGTGCCAGCAGCCGGGGGGATCAGCCCCAGCATTTT. This translates into CASSRGDQPQHF.

This chain links TRBV10-2 with TRBJ2-2, with D unclear. The CDR3 length is 11 residues. Between the trimmed V and J ends, which lost 2 bases and 6 bases, there was a span of 1 base. Germline CDR1 and CDR2: WSHSY and SAAADI. CDR3 amino acids: CASSEAGELFF. Here the CDR3 DNA reads TGCGCCAGCAGTGAGGCCGGGGAGCTGTTTTTT.

The chain is built from TRBV28 and TRBJ2-1; the D gene is possibly TRBD2 (5 bases). The V gene's germline CDR1 is MDHEN and CDR2 SYDVKM. Trimming removed 7 bases from V and 4 bases from J, with 17 bases in between. The CDR3 has 15 residues. Here the CDR3 reads CASITGSLPYNEQFF. In DNA, the CDR3 is TGTGCCAGCATCACGGGGAGCCTTCCATACAATGAGCAGTTCTTC.

This rearrangement joins TRBV27 to TRBJ1-6; no definite D call. The V gene lost 6 bases and the J gene lost 6 bases, with 9 bases spanning the gap. The CDR3 sequence is 13 residues long. Germline loops: CDR1 MNHEY, CDR2 SMNVEV (reference sequence). CDR3 nucleotide sequence: TGTGCCAGCAGCTTGGGGTTTAATTCACCCCTCCACTTT. Its translation: CASSLGFNSPLHF.